Sequencing of this T cell receptor (beta chain) was carried out in a study of OX40 agonist ivuxolimab in advanced cancers. Study information: Patients were dosed intravenously with ivuxolimab at 0.01 to 10 mg/kg every 2 weeks. The study, taken as a whole, reports: Not determined was the antigen specificity of the expanded peripheral T cells.

There are 15 residues in the CDR3. V was trimmed by 2 bases and J by 0 bases, leaving 8 bases between them. CDR1 is KGHSH, CDR2 LQKENI, per germline. This clone was observed a handful of times. The antigen is undetermined. TCRdb keeps only in-frame clones here, not all; method: immunoSEQ multiplex PCR. The sample consists of about 58,000 clones, around 83% of them appearing once. At cycle 4 day 1, cycle 7 day 1, and baseline, blood was sampled. The specimen was CD4+ or CD8+ T cells sorted from blood, collected in a trial of the OX40 agonist ivuxolimab. This sequence originates from an adult with an advanced solid tumor such as melanoma, head and neck, liver or kidney cancer. This rearrangement joins TRBV18 to TRBJ1-5; D is undetermined. In nucleotides, the CDR3 is TGTGCCAGCTCACCATTCCCGGTTAGCAATCAGCCCCAGCATTTT. Protein product: CASSPFPVSNQPQHF.